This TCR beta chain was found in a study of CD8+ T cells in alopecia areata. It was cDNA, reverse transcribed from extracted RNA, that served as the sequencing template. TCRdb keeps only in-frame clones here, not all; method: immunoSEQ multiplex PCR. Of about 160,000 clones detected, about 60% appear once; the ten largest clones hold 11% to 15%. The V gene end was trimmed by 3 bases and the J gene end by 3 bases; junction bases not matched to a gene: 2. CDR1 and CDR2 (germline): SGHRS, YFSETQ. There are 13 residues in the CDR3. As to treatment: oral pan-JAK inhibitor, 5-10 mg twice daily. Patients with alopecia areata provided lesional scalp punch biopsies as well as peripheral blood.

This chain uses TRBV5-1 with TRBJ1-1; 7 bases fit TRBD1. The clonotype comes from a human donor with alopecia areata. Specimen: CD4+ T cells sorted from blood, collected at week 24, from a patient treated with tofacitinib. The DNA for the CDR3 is TGCGCCAGCAGCTATCAGGGGGACACTGAAGCTTTCTTT. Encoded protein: CASSYQGDTEAFF.